The 19 T cell receptor beta chains below were found in one sample sequenced in a study of shared clonotypes between healthy human individuals. TCRdb keeps only in-frame clones here, not all; method: immunoSEQ multiplex PCR. The repertoire consists of some 650,000 clones, with 97% occurring once and the leading ten covering approximately 0.057%. Sequencing was performed on naive CD4+ T cells sorted from blood. Subset in this sample: CD45RA+ positively selected. These receptors came from a woman between 25 and 40 years old in good health.

The chain is built from TRBV28 and TRBJ2-7; D is possibly TRBD1 (5 bases). The length of the CDR3 is 14 residues. The germline V and J ends were trimmed by 3 bases and 2 bases, with 11 bases remaining between them. Per germline, CDR1 MDHEN and CDR2 SYDVKM. CDR3 region: CASSFGGQTYEQYF. In DNA form, the CDR3 reads TGTGCCAGCAGTTTTGGTGGACAAACCTACGAGCAGTACTTC.

For this clone: Other DNA variants within this sample encode the same CDR3. The gene calls are TRBV28 and TRBJ2-7, with 10 bases fitting TRBD2. The germline V gene has CDR1 MDHEN and CDR2 SYDVKM. This CDR3 region has 14 residues. The J segment lost 4 bases and the V segment lost 5 bases, leaving 5 bases of the junction unmatched. CDR3 sequence: CASSLGTSVYEQYF. The CDR3 bases are TGTGCCAGCAGTCTGGGGACTAGCGTTTACGAGCAGTACTTC.

This chain connects TRBV13 to TRBJ2-3; 13 nucleotides line up with TRBD2. Per germline, CDR1 PRHDT and CDR2 FYEKMQ (reference sequence). The CDR3 sequence is 16 residues long. With 5 bases clipped from V and 6 bases from J, the junction kept 8 bases outside the gene matches. CDR3 sequence reads: CASSAPGLAGLDTQYF. In DNA form, the CDR3 reads TGTGCCAGCAGCGCTCCGGGACTAGCGGGACTGGATACGCAGTATTTT.

The chain employs TRBV11-3 and TRBJ2-1; D is possibly TRBD2 (7 bases). The ends were cut back, 4 bases at V and 10 bases at J, with 17 bases in the middle. CDR1 is SGHNT, CDR2 YENEEA, per germline. This CDR3 contains 14 residues. The CDR3 DNA is TGTGCCAGCAGCTCCCGAGGGGGGGCAGGGGAGCAGTTCTTC. This sequence encodes CASSSRGGAGEQFF.

This rearrangement joins TRBV4-2 to TRBJ2-5; TRBD2 matches at 12 bases. Trimming removed 1 base from V and 2 bases from J; junction bases left unmatched: 2. The CDR3 runs to 16 residues. Germline CDR1 and CDR2: LGHNA and YNFKEQ. DNA for the CDR3: TGTGCCAGCAGCCAAGGGACTAGCGGGAATCAAGAGACCCAGTACTTC. It is translated as CASSQGTSGNQETQYF.

The table lists this clone with a count of one. This chain's CDR3 is CAISRQGAQTEAFF. The CDR3 region has the DNA TGTGCCATCAGTCGACAGGGGGCGCAAACTGAAGCTTTCTTT. The J gene is TRBJ1-1, the V gene TRBV10-3; 10 bases line up with TRBD1. Per the germline V gene, CDR1 is ENHRY and CDR2 is SYGVKD. The ends lost 5 bases at V and 5 bases at J; junction bases unmatched: 5. The CDR3 contains 14 residues.

The V and J genes are TRBV28 and TRBJ2-1; 11 nucleotides line up with TRBD2. With V trimmed by 3 bases and J by 0 bases, 13 bases remained unmatched. The CDR3 extends over 20 amino acids. CDR1 is MDHEN and CDR2 is SYDVKM in the germline V gene. This CDR3 reads CASSFAISGRAFSSYNEQFF. CDR3 bases: TGTGCCAGCAGTTTCGCAATTAGCGGGAGGGCCTTTAGCTCCTACAATGAGCAGTTCTTC.

CDR3: CASSPREANTGELFF. The CDR3 DNA is TGTGCCAGCTCCCCCCGGGAGGCGAACACCGGGGAGCTGTTTTTT. This chain joins TRBV18 and TRBJ2-2, with TRBD2 matching over 7 bases. Germline-derived CDR1 and CDR2 are KGHSH and LQKENI. The CDR3 is 15 amino acids. Trimming removed 6 bases from V and 0 bases from J; junction bases left unmatched: 4.

The chain links TRBV28 to TRBJ2-1; D may be TRBD2 (6 bases). Germline loops: CDR1 MDHEN, CDR2 SYDVKM. Trimming left V 3 bases short and J 4 bases short, with 16 bases between. There are 16 residues in the CDR3. The CDR3, as DNA: TGTGCCAGCAGTTTGGCGGGATCGGGTGTTTACAATGAGCAGTTCTTC. Its translation is CASSLAGSGVYNEQFF.

The chain joins TRBV6-1 to TRBJ2-7, with 12 bases identical to TRBD1. Germline V gene sequence: CDR1 MNHNS, CDR2 SASEGT. V trimming: 2 bases; J trimming: 5 bases; junction bases outside the gene matches: 4. This CDR3 contains 15 residues. The CDR3 DNA reads as TGTGCCAGCAGTGAACGGGACAGGGGGCGTCACGAGCAGTACTTC. Its protein product is CASSERDRGRHEQYF.

The chain carries TRBV2 and TRBJ1-1; D uncertain. This CDR3 is built from 14 residues. The ends were cut back, 3 bases at V and 4 bases at J, with 12 bases in the middle. Germline loops: CDR1 SNHLY, CDR2 FYNNEI. The CDR3 protein is CASSEAWGVTEAFF. In nucleotides, the CDR3 is TGTGCCAGCAGTGAGGCTTGGGGAGTCACTGAAGCTTTCTTT.

The rearrangement joins TRBV27 to TRBJ2-7; 9 positions agree with TRBD1. The CDR3 extends over 15 amino acids. J gave up 6 bases and V 6 bases, and 12 bases lay outside the gene matches. CDR1 is MNHEY, CDR2 SMNVEV, per germline (reference sequence). Here the CDR3 DNA reads TGTGCCAGCAGAGCAACGGGACAGGGTAGTCGCGAGCAGTACTTC. This sequence encodes CASRATGQGSREQYF.

The chain has TRBV2 and TRBJ2-7, with D perhaps given as TRBD1 or TRBD2 (5 bases each). In germline, CDR1 is SNHLY, CDR2 FYNNEI. The CDR3 spans 14 residues. Trimming left V 5 bases short and J 0 bases short, with 11 bases between. The CDR3 region has the DNA TGTGCCAGCAGTTCACTGGGGGTCTCCTACGAGCAGTACTTC. Translated, it gives CASSSLGVSYEQYF.

The chain combines TRBV18 with TRBJ2-1; TRBD2 matches 8 bases. Trimming took 8 bases from V and 3 from J; bases not matched to a gene: 6. Germline CDR1 reads KGHSH; CDR2 reads LQKENI. CDR3 length equals 14 residues. CDR3 amino acids: CASATGTSYNEQFF. The CDR3 DNA sequence: TGTGCCAGCGCAACCGGGACTAGCTACAATGAGCAGTTCTTC. Based on the CDR3 plus reference TRBV18 and TRBJ2-1, the full variable domain is NAGVMQNPRHLVRRRGQEARLRCSPMKGHSHVYWYRQLPEEGLKFMVYLQKENIIDESGMPKERFSAEFPKEGPSILRIQQVVRGDSAAYFCASATGTSYNEQFFGPGTRLTVL.

The genes are TRBV10-3 and TRBJ2-2; TRBD1 matches at 8 bases. Germline-derived CDR1 and CDR2 are ENHRY and SYGVKD. The CDR3 has 16 amino acids. V dropped 1 base and J dropped 1; count of bases not matched to a gene: 2. The CDR3 protein is CAISELGTGNTGELFF. CDR3 bases: TGTGCCATCAGTGAGTTAGGGACAGGGAACACCGGGGAGCTGTTTTTT.

The chain links TRBV6-6 to TRBJ1-5, with D uncertain. Germline loops: CDR1 MNHNY, CDR2 SVGAGI (reference sequence). The CDR3 totals 14 residues. Trimming shortened V by 8 bases and J by 0 bases, and 11 bases separated the two germline ends. The DNA of the CDR3 is TGTGCCAGCGAGGCTCCGGGTAGCAATCAGCCCCAGCATTTT. Protein sequence: CASEAPGSNQPQHF.

The V gene is TRBV19, the J gene TRBJ2-5, with TRBD2 matching 14 bases. The CDR3 is made up of 18 amino acids. The junction had 13 bases not matched to a gene; V was cut back by 6 bases and J by 4 bases. Germline V CDR1 and CDR2: LNHDA, SQIVND (reference sequence). CDR3 in DNA: TGTGCCAGTAGCCACCATAGTGGTGGGACTAGCGGGAGAGAGACCCAGTACTTC. Protein product: CASSHHSGGTSGRETQYF.

The V and J genes are TRBV5-4 and TRBJ2-6; 13 positions agree with TRBD2. The germline CDR1 and CDR2 sequences are SGHNT and YYREEE (reference sequence). J was trimmed by 3 bases and V by 3 bases; bases with no gene match: 9. The CDR3 is 19 residues long. The chain's CDR3 is CASSSPGTSGKGGANVLTF. The CDR3 DNA sequence: TGTGCCAGCAGCTCGCCCGGGACTAGCGGGAAAGGTGGGGCCAACGTCCTGACTTTC.

V and J are TRBV6-5 and TRBJ1-5; D might be TRBD1 (5 bases). The V and J ends lost 6 bases and 6 bases respectively, with 18 bases between them. Germline V gene sequence: CDR1 MNHEY, CDR2 SVGAGI. The CDR3 is 15 residues long. DNA of the CDR3: TGTGCCAGCAGCCCCGATCGGGGGATCGGTCAGCCCCAGCATTTT. As protein: CASSPDRGIGQPQHF.